The 21 T cell receptor beta chains reported below all come from one sample, sequenced in a study of T cell repertoires in cytomegalovirus infection. Their specific antigens are unknown. Each CDR3 protein is one row after TCRdb ran MiXCR on the reads. The data hold approximately 73,000 distinct CDR3 sequences, with 40% observed a single time. The sample here was CD8+ T cells from cultured PBMCs, taken from culture after CMV antigen stimulation. The receptors shown here come from a human donor in good health (CMV status not recorded). Some clones in this sample may be carry-over from other donors' samples.

V is TRBV4-1 and J is TRBJ1-1; 12 bases match TRBD1. The V gene end was trimmed by 0 bases and the J gene end by 3 bases; junction bases not matched to a gene: 11. Germline-derived CDR1 and CDR2 are MGHRA and YSYEKL. The CDR3 sequence is 19 residues long. The CDR3 DNA sequence: TGCGCCAGCAGCCAAGATCGCGGGACAGGGGGCCCCTCGGACACTGAAGCTTTCTTT. Encoded protein: CASSQDRGTGGPSDTEAFF.

J is TRBJ2-3 and V is TRBV12-3 or TRBV12-4; 7 positions agree with TRBD1. After removal of 1 base from V and 1 base from J, the junction contained 11 bases not matched to a gene. The CDR3 is 18 residues long. CDR3 nucleotides: TGTGCCAGCAGTTTAGATCCCCCACAGGGGAAGGGCACAGATACGCAGTATTTT. Translated, it gives CASSLDPPQGKGTDTQYF.

This clonotype was seen more than once but under ten times. V usage is TRBV18 and J usage is TRBJ1-2, with TRBD1 as a possible D gene (5 bases). The V end lost 3 bases, the J end lost 6 bases, and 17 bases lay between the germline ends. The V gene's germline CDR1 is KGHSH and CDR2 LQKENI. The CDR3 is 15 residues long. The CDR3 reads CASSPRRQGEHGYTF. The CDR3 DNA is TGTGCCAGCTCACCTCGTCGGCAGGGAGAACATGGCTACACCTTC.

This chain joins TRBV4-3 and TRBJ2-3; 8 nucleotides agree with TRBD1. The CDR3 has 15 amino acids. Per germline, CDR1 LGHNA and CDR2 YSLEER. Trimming at V came to 1 base and at J to 1 base, leaving 1 base not matched to a gene. The CDR3 region has the DNA TGCGCCAGCAGCCAAGGACAGGGGCGCACAGATACGCAGTATTTT. It specifies CASSQGQGRTDTQYF.

The chain is built from TRBV6-1 and TRBJ2-1; 12 bases line up with TRBD2. The CDR3 runs 19 residues. V was pared by 1 base and J by 2 bases, with 9 bases of the junction left unmatched. Per germline, CDR1 MNHNS and CDR2 SASEGT. The CDR3 loop is CASSEELAGGPFTYNEQFF. CDR3 in DNA: TGTGCCAGCAGTGAAGAACTAGCGGGGGGCCCTTTTACCTACAATGAGCAGTTCTTC.

The chain links TRBV7-9 to TRBJ2-5; possible D gene TRBD1, 6 bases. Looked up from germline, CDR1 is SEHNR and CDR2 is FQNEAQ (reference sequence). V gave up 5 bases and J gave up 5 bases, with 18 bases separating them. The CDR3 totals 15 residues. This chain's CDR3 is CASSALPGVGETQYF. The CDR3 bases are TGTGCCAGCAGCGCGCTTCCAGGGGTCGGGGAGACCCAGTACTTC.

The CDR3 loop is CASSLDRGQGYTF. CDR3 DNA sequence: TGTGCCAGCAGCCTCGACAGGGGGCAAGGCTACACCTTC. This rearrangement joins TRBV7-6 to TRBJ1-2, with TRBD1 matching 10 bases. V gave up 5 bases and J gave up 8 bases; unmatched junction bases: 5. This CDR3 contains 13 residues. Germline CDR1 reads SGHVS; CDR2 reads FNYEAQ.

V is TRBV6-8 and J is TRBJ2-3, with 8 bases matching TRBD2. This CDR3 is 14 amino acids long. Losses at the gene ends were 2 bases for V and 4 bases for J; bases not matched to a gene: 2. CDR1 and CDR2 (germline): MNHGY, SAAAGT. The CDR3 here is CASSYRGGPDTQYF. The CDR3 DNA is TGTGCCAGCAGTTACCGGGGGGGCCCAGATACGCAGTATTTT.

This clonotype was counted many times. The chain combines TRBV12-5 with TRBJ1-1; D is unclear. V was cut by 1 base and J by 1 base, with 7 bases left in between. The CDR3 extends over 14 amino acids. CDR1 is LGHNT, CDR2 FRNRAP, per germline. The CDR3 region has the DNA TGTGCTAGTGGTTTGGACGGGTCGAACACTGAAGCTTTCTTT. Protein sequence: CASGLDGSNTEAFF.

The table lists this clonotype with a few counts. The J gene is TRBJ1-5, the V gene TRBV7-9; 7 nucleotides line up with TRBD1. Germline V CDR1 and CDR2: SEHNR, FQNEAQ (reference sequence). The V segment lost 4 bases and the J segment 6 bases; nucleotides outside the gene matches: 6. The CDR3 covers 14 residues. The chain's CDR3 is CASSSGGLGQPQHF. The CDR3 nucleotides are TGTGCCAGCAGCTCAGGGGGATTAGGTCAGCCCCAGCATTTT.

The chain has TRBV7-2 and TRBJ2-7; TRBD1 is a possible D gene (7 bases). The CDR3 is 12 amino acids. Trimming removed 8 bases from V and 2 bases from J, with 10 bases in between. The germline CDR1 and CDR2 sequences are SGHTA and FQGNSA. DNA of the CDR3: TGTGCCAGCGGGGGGACAGCCTACGAGCAGTACTTC. Encoded protein: CASGGTAYEQYF.

This clonotype appeared a few times. This chain uses TRBV7-8 with TRBJ2-7, with 7 bases aligning to TRBD1. This CDR3 spans 16 amino acids. Germline assignment: CDR1 SGHVS and CDR2 FQNEAQ. J lost 1 base, V lost 5 bases, and 11 bases had no gene match. CDR3 loop: CASSDYTGDGSYEQYF. CDR3 coding DNA: TGTGCCAGCAGCGATTATACAGGGGATGGGTCCTACGAGCAGTACTTC.

This clonotype was counted between two and nine times. V is TRBV6-5 and J is TRBJ1-4; D gene unclear. The CDR3 sequence is 15 residues long. CDR1 MNHEY and CDR2 SVGAGI come from the germline V gene. V lost 0 bases and J lost 8, with 13 bases in between. The CDR3 coding sequence is TGTGCCAGCAGTTACTCGAATCTCCTGGAGGAAAAACTGTTTTTT. Translated: CASSYSNLLEEKLFF.

V usage is TRBV7-6 and J usage is TRBJ1-2; no clear D. Germline lookup yields CDR1 SGHVS and CDR2 FNYEAQ. Trimming took 5 bases from V and 1 from J, leaving 11 bases between them. The CDR3 has 14 amino acids. DNA of the CDR3: TGTGCCAGCAGCCCATCCACAAGTAACTATGGCTACACCTTC. It is translated as CASSPSTSNYGYTF.

CDR3 amino acids: CASSWGTGGTEKLFF. In nucleotides, the CDR3 is TGTGCCAGCAGCTGGGGGACAGGGGGCACGGAAAAACTGTTTTTT. This chain joins TRBV5-6 and TRBJ1-4; TRBD1 matches at 12 bases. V trimming: 3 bases; J trimming: 8 bases; junction bases outside the gene matches: 5. CDR1 and CDR2 from the germline V gene are SGHDT and YYEEEE. The CDR3 length is 15 residues. Complete variable domain (other parts from reference TRBV5-6 and TRBJ1-4): DAGVTQSPTHLIKTRGQQVTLRCSPKSGHDTVSWYQQALGQGPQFIFQYYEEEERQRGNFPDRFSGHQFPNYSSELNVNALLLGDSALYLCASSWGTGGTEKLFFGSGTQLSVL.

V usage is TRBV7-9 and J usage is TRBJ2-2; 10 nucleotides line up with TRBD1. The CDR3 has 15 amino acids. The V segment lost 4 bases and the J segment 6 bases; nucleotides outside the gene matches: 5. The V gene's germline CDR1 is SEHNR and CDR2 FQNEAQ (reference sequence). The CDR3 loop is CASSSTGTGAGELFF. The CDR3 region has the DNA TGTGCCAGCAGCTCTACCGGGACAGGGGCCGGGGAGCTGTTTTTT.

As DNA, the CDR3 is TGTGCCAGCAGCCGGGACAGCAGATTCACCGGGGAGCTGTTTTTT. As protein: CASSRDSRFTGELFF. The chain recombines TRBV5-4 with TRBJ2-2; 7 positions match TRBD1. CDR3 size: 15 residues. Germline V gene data show CDR1 as SGHNT and CDR2 as YYREEE (reference sequence). Trimming took 4 bases from V and 4 from J; bases not matched to a gene: 7.

The CDR3 nucleotides read TGTGCCAGCAGTGACTCGGAGACAGGGGTAAATGAGCAGTTCTTC. This codes for CASSDSETGVNEQFF. J is TRBJ2-1 and V is TRBV6-4; 8 bases are a match to TRBD1. Germline CDR1 MRHNA, CDR2 SNTAGT. CDR3 length: 15 residues. With 0 bases clipped from V and 7 bases from J, the junction kept 5 bases outside the gene matches.

The CDR3: CASSEKDAGRITGELFF. In DNA form, the CDR3 reads TGTGCCAGCAGCGAAAAAGACGCCGGGAGGATCACCGGGGAGCTGTTTTTT. The V call is TRBV14, the J call TRBJ2-2, with 7 bases identical to TRBD2. Germline V CDR1 and CDR2: SGHDN, FVKESK. The trim removed 5 bases at V and 4 bases at J, leaving 13 bases unmatched. This CDR3 comprises 17 residues. Drawing the rest from reference TRBV14 and TRBJ2-2, the complete variable domain is EAGVTQFPSHSVIEKGQTVTLRCDPISGHDNLYWYRRVMGKEIKFLLHFVKESKQDESGMPNNRFLAERTGGTYSTLKVQPAELEDSGVYFCASSEKDAGRITGELFFGEGSRLTVL.

The chain uses TRBV6-2 or TRBV6-3 and TRBJ2-3; possibly TRBD2 for D (5 bases). The CDR3 totals 14 residues. V lost 6 bases and J 1 base, leaving 11 bases between the germline ends. In germline, CDR1 is MNHEY, CDR2 SVGEGT. CDR3 nucleotide sequence: TGTGCCAGCAGATCACACGGGGGCACAGATACGCAGTATTTT. Translating gives CASRSHGGTDTQYF.

V gene TRBV2 combines with J gene TRBJ1-2, with D unresolved. CDR3 length: 15 amino acids. Trimming pared 8 bases from V and 5 bases from J, leaving 21 bases between. Germline lookup yields CDR1 SNHLY and CDR2 FYNNEI. The CDR3 sequence: CASLTPGAALYGYTF. The CDR3 coding sequence is TGTGCCAGCCTGACGCCGGGAGCCGCTCTATATGGCTACACCTTC.